The rows below give T cell receptor beta chains drawn from one sample of a study of T cells in tuberculosis. TCRdb's table, derived via immunoSEQ multiplex PCR, lists solely in-frame clones and lacks some. Among more than 30,000 clones listed, about 94% were seen once. The material sequenced was PBMCs. The receptor source for this set is a donor between 10 and 29 years old with latent tuberculosis or without tuberculosis infection. Some clones in this sample may be carry-over from other donors' samples. The CDR3 runs from the conserved cysteine through the conserved F or W. A D gene is named only where the DNA matches it firmly. Expanded clones get a size class; other rows say once, few or many, or leave the size out.

NA,TRBD1,TRBJ2-3,TRBV11-3,TGTGCCAGCAGCTCTAGGGGGCCTAGCTCAGATACGCAGTATTTT,CASSSRGPSSDTQYF
NA,NA,TRBJ1-2,TRBV5-8,TGTGCCAGCAGCTTGGCGGGTGGCTACACCTTC,CASSLAGGYTF
NA,TRBD1,TRBJ1-2,TRBV6-6,TGTGCCAGCAGCCCTACCGGGACAGCCTATGGCTACACCTTC,CASSPTGTAYGYTF
NA,NA,TRBJ1-1,TRBV19,TGTGCCAGTAGTAGCCTAGTCTTGAGCACTGAAGCTTTCTTT,CASSSLVLSTEAFF
NA,TRBD2,TRBJ2-3,TRBV11-3,TGTGCCAGCAGCCCGGGACTAGCGGGGTATGAGACAGATACGCAGTATTTT,CASSPGLAGYETDTQYF
NA,TRBD2,TRBJ2-1,TRBV7-9,TGTGCCAGCAGCTTAAGCTCGGTGACTAGCCCCACTAATGAGCAGTTCTTC,CASSLSSVTSPTNEQFF
NA,NA,TRBJ1-6,TRBV19,TGTGCCAGTAGTCCGGAGCGTGTAGGTTATAATTCACCCCTCCACTTT,CASSPERVGYNSPLHF
NA,NA,TRBJ1-6,TRBV30,TGTGCCTGCCGATTACATACCCCTAATTCACCCCTCCACTTT,CACRLHTPNSPLHF
NA,NA,TRBJ1-6,TRBV30,TGTGCCTGGAGGGAACAGGGAAGGGGTTTAGGGGCACCCCTCCACTTT,CAWREQGRGLGAPLHF
NA,NA,TRBJ1-3,TRBV4-3,TGCGCCAGCAGCCAAGATCTTCCCGCCGTGAGCTCTGGAAACACCATATATTTT,CASSQDLPAVSSGNTIYF
NA,NA,TRBJ1-1,TRBV29-1,TGCAGCGTTGAAGCGCAGGGGTGGGTGGCTTTCTTT,CSVEAQGWVAFF
NA,TRBD1,TRBJ2-2,TRBV19,TGTGCCAGTAGTTGGACAGGGGCGGCCGGGGAGCTGTTTTTT,CASSWTGAAGELFF
NA,TRBD2,TRBJ2-3,TRBV10-3,TGTGCCATCAGTGACCCTCGGGGGGAAATAGATACGCAGTATTTT,CAISDPRGEIDTQYF
NA,TRBD1,TRBJ1-2,TRBV5-1,TGCGCCAGCAGCTATAACAGGGGAGGTAACTATGGCTACACCTTC,CASSYNRGGNYGYTF
NA,NA,TRBJ2-2,TRBV18,TGTGCCAGCTCGCTGGGACATCACAACACCGGGGAGCTGTTTTTT,CASSLGHHNTGELFF
NA,NA,TRBJ2-1,TRBV6-5,TGTGCCAGCAGTTTAGTGGACTATGGGGATGAGCAGTTCTTC,CASSLVDYGDEQFF
NA,NA,TRBJ1-2,TRBV6-6,TGTGCCAGCAAATTCGGGGGTGACGATGGCTACACCTTC,CASKFGGDDGYTF
NA,NA,TRBJ1-1,TRBV11-2,TGTGCCAGCAGCTTAAGTGGCCAGCGGAACACTGAAGCTTTCTTT,CASSLSGQRNTEAFF
NA,NA,TRBJ1-4,TRBV5-4,TGTGCCAGTAGCCCGTGGACCGGGGGGAATGAAAAACTGTTTTTT,CASSPWTGGNEKLFF
few,NA,TRBJ1-2,TRBV18,TGTGCCAGCTCACCTGCTAGACAGGAGACTGCTAACTATGGCTACACCTTC,CASSPARQETANYGYTF
NA,NA,TRBJ1-3,TRBV7-2,TGTGCCAGCAGCTTAGCTCTCGGAAACACCATATATTTT,CASSLALGNTIYF
NA,TRBD1,TRBJ1-4,TRBV6-1,TGTGCCAGCAGCGACAGGGGGGAAAAACTGTTTTTT,CASSDRGEKLFF
NA,TRBD2,TRBJ2-1,TRBV30,TGTGCCTGGACGTTAGCGGGGGGTTATGAGCAGTTCTTC,CAWTLAGGYEQFF
NA,NA,TRBJ1-5,TRBV19,TGTGCCAGTGACCCTACAGGGCTCAATCAGCCCCAGCATTTT,CASDPTGLNQPQHF
NA,NA,TRBJ2-3,TRBV18,TGTGCCAGCTCACCACGCGGAGCAAAATCAGATACGCAGTATTTT,CASSPRGAKSDTQYF
NA,NA,TRBJ2-3,TRBV2,TGTGCCAGAACCATACTAGCTGCCACAGATACGCAGTATTTT,CARTILAATDTQYF
NA,NA,TRBJ2-1,TRBV19,TGTGCCAGTAGTATAGTGGGGGGCTACAATGAGCAGTTCTTC,CASSIVGGYNEQFF
NA,NA,TRBJ1-2,TRBV7-9,TGTGCCAGCAGCTTCTTTAGTAACTATGGCTACACCTTC,CASSFFSNYGYTF
NA,NA,TRBJ1-1,TRBV4-1,TGCGCCAGCAGCCAACCGACAGGCACCAAGAACACTGAAGCTTTCTTT,CASSQPTGTKNTEAFF
NA,TRBD1,TRBJ1-2,TRBV4-3,TGCGCCAGCAGGAAACACCGGACAGGCCGAGCTAACTATGGCTACACCTTC,CASRKHRTGRANYGYTF
NA,TRBD1,TRBJ2-7,TRBV4-3,TGCGCCAGCAGCCAAGGGACAGGGTCCGTTTACGAGCAGTACTTC,CASSQGTGSVYEQYF
NA,TRBD2,TRBJ2-2,TRBV13,TGTGCCAGCAGCTTTCTAGCGGGGGGGCCCCCCGGGGAGCTGTTTTTT,CASSFLAGGPPGELFF
once,TRBD2,TRBJ2-5,TRBV5-4,TGTGCCAGCAGCTTTAGCGGGGGTCGGCAAGAGACCCAGTACTTC,CASSFSGGRQETQYF
NA,TRBD2,TRBJ2-3,TRBV15,TGTGCCACCAGCAGAGAGCGGGGGAATACGCAGTATTTT,CATSRERGNTQYF
NA,TRBD2,TRBJ2-1,TRBV25-1,TGTGCCAGCAGTGACCCGGGACTACAAAACAATGAGCAGTTCTTC,CASSDPGLQNNEQFF
NA,NA,TRBJ2-3,TRBV2,TGTGCCTCGAGGAGGACGTGGGCAGATACGCAGTATTTT,CASRRTWADTQYF
NA,TRBD1,TRBJ2-7,TRBV7-8,TGTGCCAGCAGCCTCCGGGACAGGGGCTTATTGAGCGAGCAGTACTTC,CASSLRDRGLLSEQYF
once,TRBD1,TRBJ2-2,TRBV13,TGTGCCAGCACCCCGGTCCCGACAGGGGGCCCCGGGGAGCTGTTTTTT,CASTPVPTGGPGELFF
few,NA,TRBJ1-1,TRBV19,TGTGCCAGTAGTATCAGCGCCGACAGTGCGAACACTGAAGCTTTCTTT,CASSISADSANTEAFF
NA,NA,TRBJ2-7,TRBV18,TGTGCCAGCTCATTCGGACAACCCAAAGGATCCTACGAGCAGTACTTC,CASSFGQPKGSYEQYF
NA,NA,TRBJ1-5,TRBV7-9,TGTGCCAGCAGCTTAGATTCGGGGGAAGTAGGGGCAGGAGGCCAGCCCCAGCATTTT,CASSLDSGEVGAGGQPQHF
NA,NA,TRBJ1-1,TRBV18,TGTGCCAGCTCCCGCGGCCCCCCCAACGCTGAAGCTTTCTTT,CASSRGPPNAEAFF
NA,NA,TRBJ1-1,TRBV6-5,TGTGCCAGCAGCCCGGGGACTTGGCTGAACACTGAAGCTTTCTTT,CASSPGTWLNTEAFF
NA,NA,TRBJ1-2,TRBV29-1,TGCAGCGCGAAGGGAGGAGGGGGCTACACCTTC,CSAKGGGGYTF
once,NA,TRBJ1-3,TRBV7-8,TGTGCCAGCAGCCACTTCGGGGAATCTGGAAACACCATATATTTT,CASSHFGESGNTIYF
once,TRBD1,TRBJ1-5,TRBV19,TGTGCCAGTAGTCTTGGACAGGGAAATCAGCCCCAGCATTTT,CASSLGQGNQPQHF
NA,TRBD2,TRBJ2-7,TRBV7-6,TGTGCCAGCAGCCCCCGGACTAGCGGGGGCTACGAGCAGTACTTC,CASSPRTSGGYEQYF